A single sample is the source of the 28 T cell receptor beta chains below, sequenced in a study of human T cells and chemical hapten exposure. TCRdb passed the RACE reads through MiXCR, listing each CDR3 protein once. The sample holds 210,000 or so distinct CDR3 sequences, around a quarter seen once. The time point: patch test 3, about 24 weeks after DPC sensitization. Regarding treatment: therapeutic diphenylcyclopropenone sensitization with weekly scalp DPC. The starting material was whole blood, obtained in connection with sensitization to the hapten diphenylcyclopropenone (DPC). Source of these receptors: a woman aged 40 to 50 with alopecia areata. Some clones in this sample may be carry-over from other donors' samples.

The J gene is TRBJ1-2, the V gene TRBV29-1; no clear D. The CDR3 is 11 residues long. From germline, CDR1 is SQVTM and CDR2 ANQGSEA. The germline V and J ends were trimmed by 0 bases and 7 bases, with 6 bases remaining between them. The CDR3 sequence is CSVEDNSGYTF. The CDR3 DNA is TGCAGCGTTGAAGATAACAGTGGCTACACCTTC.

This clonotype was counted many times. The chain uses TRBV3-1 and TRBJ2-1; TRBD2 aligns across 11 bases. The junction had 6 bases not matched to a gene; V was cut back by 1 base and J by 7 bases. In germline, CDR1 is LGHDT, CDR2 YNNKEL (reference sequence). The CDR3 covers 16 residues. CDR3: CASSQGLAGGGNEQFF. Written as DNA, the CDR3 is TGTGCCAGCAGCCAAGGGCTAGCGGGAGGAGGGAATGAGCAGTTCTTC.

Only a few counts were recorded for this clonotype. The chain links TRBV5-1 to TRBJ2-5, with D possibly being TRBD1 or TRBD2 (6 bases each). The germline CDR1 and CDR2 sequences are SGHRS and YFSETQ. The CDR3 is 15 amino acids. V dropped 0 bases and J dropped 2 bases, with 11 bases sitting between them. CDR3 region: CASSLGGTQQETQYF. Here the CDR3 DNA reads TGCGCCAGCAGCTTGGGCGGGACACAGCAAGAGACCCAGTACTTC.

The rearrangement joins TRBV29-1 to TRBJ1-4; D remains unclear. The V end was cut by 4 bases, the J end by 4 bases, with 10 bases between. Germline V gene data show CDR1 as SQVTM and CDR2 as ANQGSEA. The CDR3 spans 13 residues. The CDR3 here is CSVARGHNEKLFF. CDR3 bases: TGCAGCGTTGCCAGAGGGCATAATGAAAAACTGTTTTTT.

This clonotype was picked up a small number of times. V usage is TRBV11-2 and J usage is TRBJ2-1, with 7 bases that match TRBD1. The J segment lost 4 bases and the V segment lost 4 bases, leaving 7 bases of the junction unmatched. This CDR3 has 15 amino acids. Germline lookup yields CDR1 SGHAT and CDR2 FQNNGV. CDR3: CASSYSTGRYNEQFF. DNA for the CDR3: TGTGCCAGCAGCTACTCGACAGGGCGGTACAATGAGCAGTTCTTC.

The chain employs TRBV5-5 and TRBJ2-7, with D maybe TRBD2 (6 bases). Germline V gives CDR1 SGHKS, CDR2 YYEKEE (reference sequence). The V end lost 0 bases, the J end lost 0 bases, and 10 bases lay between the germline ends. The CDR3 extends over 15 amino acids. CDR3 DNA: TGTGCCAGCAGCTTGGTGGCGGGGAGCTCCTACGAGCAGTACTTC. Amino acids: CASSLVAGSSYEQYF.

The chain is built from TRBV20-1 and TRBJ2-2; 7 nucleotides match TRBD2. The trim removed 0 bases at V and 2 bases at J, leaving 9 bases unmatched. Germline V gene data show CDR1 as DFQATT and CDR2 as SNEGSKA (reference sequence). This CDR3 is 17 amino acids long. The DNA of the CDR3 is TGCAGTGCTAGAGAGTCACAACTAGCGTCCAACACCGGGGAGCTGTTTTTT. Amino acids: CSARESQLASNTGELFF.

This clonotype has a handful of counts. The chain recombines TRBV29-1 with TRBJ1-1; 9 positions agree with TRBD1. V was pared by 5 bases and J by 9 bases, with 7 bases of the junction left unmatched. This CDR3 is built from 12 residues. Germline CDR1 SQVTM, CDR2 ANQGSEA. This CDR3 reads CSVPGQGSKAFF. The CDR3 nucleotides are TGCAGCGTTCCTGGACAGGGGTCGAAAGCTTTCTTT.

The V call is TRBV29-1, the J call TRBJ2-3; 11 bases are shared with TRBD2. V was clipped by 4 bases and J by 0 bases; unmatched bases: 6. Germline assignment: CDR1 SQVTM and CDR2 ANQGSEA. The CDR3 is 16 amino acids. The CDR3 DNA is TGCAGCGTTGTCCCGGGACTAGCGGCTAGCACAGATACGCAGTATTTT. Translation: CSVVPGLAASTDTQYF.

This clonotype was counted a few times. The rearrangement uses TRBV5-1 and TRBJ2-3; 10 positions match TRBD2. The trim removed 5 bases at V and 1 base at J, leaving 4 bases unmatched. This CDR3 contains 15 residues. From germline, CDR1 is SGHRS and CDR2 YFSETQ. CDR3 loop: CASSQGLAGTDTQYF. The CDR3 DNA reads TGCGCCAGCAGTCAAGGACTAGCGGGCACAGATACGCAGTATTTT.

This clonotype has a handful of counts. V and J are TRBV20-1 and TRBJ2-7; 12 nucleotides line up with TRBD2. The CDR3 covers 14 residues. Germline CDR1 DFQATT, CDR2 SNEGSKA (reference sequence). V lost 6 bases to trimming and J lost 5 bases; unmatched junction nucleotides: 8. The CDR3 DNA reads TGCAGTGCCAGGACTAGCGGGAACCGGGACGAGCAGTACTTC. Amino acid sequence: CSARTSGNRDEQYF.

This sequence joins TRBV7-8 and TRBJ2-3, with D uncertain. The CDR3 length is 15 residues. CDR1 is SGHVS and CDR2 is FQNEAQ in the germline V gene. The V and J ends lost 0 bases and 0 bases respectively, with 7 bases between them. The CDR3 DNA is TGTGCCAGCAGCTTAGCCAGGTCTAGCACAGATACGCAGTATTTT. Protein: CASSLARSSTDTQYF.

The V call is TRBV9, the J call TRBJ1-2; TRBD1 aligns across 10 bases. CDR1 and CDR2 from the germline V gene are SGDLS and YYNGEE. J gave up 0 bases and V 3 bases, and 11 bases lay outside the gene matches. CDR3 length equals 18 residues. As DNA, the CDR3 is TGTGCCAGCAGCGGTACCGGGACAGGGGATCCCACTAACTATGGCTACACCTTC. Residues: CASSGTGTGDPTNYGYTF.

The chain uses TRBV20-1 and TRBJ1-1; 7 nucleotides agree with TRBD1. The CDR3 length is 12 residues. CDR1 and CDR2 from the germline V gene are DFQATT and SNEGSKA (reference sequence). CDR3 bases: TGCATCGCTAGGACAGGGAACACTGAAGCTTTCTTT. Protein product: CIARTGNTEAFF.

The chain recombines TRBV12-3 or TRBV12-4 with TRBJ2-2, with 10 bases matching TRBD2. The CDR3 extends over 14 amino acids. With V trimmed by 5 bases and J by 5 bases, 2 bases remained unmatched. The CDR3 nucleotides read TGTGCCAGCAGTCCTAGCGGGAGAACCGGGGAGCTGTTTTTT. It is translated as CASSPSGRTGELFF.

This clonotype occurred many times. The chain joins TRBV7-9 to TRBJ2-1, with TRBD1 as a possible D gene (6 bases). V dropped 5 bases and J dropped 4 bases, with 12 bases sitting between them. Germline lookup yields CDR1 SEHNR and CDR2 FQNEAQ (reference sequence). The CDR3 has 14 residues. The CDR3 is CASSLGGPYNEQFF. CDR3 nucleotide sequence: TGTGCCAGCAGCCTTGGGGGCCCTTACAATGAGCAGTTCTTC.

The V call is TRBV29-1, the J call TRBJ1-1, with a possible D match to TRBD1 (6 bases). The CDR3 is 12 amino acids. Looked up from germline, CDR1 is SQVTM and CDR2 is ANQGSEA. The V gene lost 4 bases and the J gene lost 1 base, with 7 bases spanning the gap. The CDR3 region is CSVAGQNTEAFF. CDR3 in DNA: TGCAGCGTTGCGGGACAGAACACTGAAGCTTTCTTT.

V is TRBV12-3 or TRBV12-4 and J is TRBJ2-1; the D is unclear. V was clipped by 6 bases and J by 6 bases, with 12 bases between them. There are 13 residues in the CDR3. The DNA for the CDR3 is TGTGCCAGCAGACCCCTCGGGCCCAATGAGCAGTTCTTC. It translates to CASRPLGPNEQFF.

CDR3 DNA sequence: TGTGCCAGCAGTTTATCGGCGGAGGGCATTCAGTACTTC. Residues: CASSLSAEGIQYF. The V and J genes are TRBV27 and TRBJ2-4; D possibly corresponds to TRBD2 (6 bases). This CDR3 has 13 residues. Germline V lookup: CDR1 MNHEY, CDR2 SMNVEV (reference sequence). V lost 0 bases to trimming and J lost 9 bases, with 9 bases between them.

This rearrangement joins TRBV20-1 to TRBJ1-2; D unresolved. V was pared by 1 base and J by 8 bases, with 8 bases between. The CDR3 contains 11 residues. Per the germline V gene, CDR1 is DFQATT and CDR2 is SNEGSKA (reference sequence). The CDR3 spells CSARVVPGYTF. DNA for the CDR3: TGCAGTGCTAGAGTGGTACCCGGCTACACCTTC.

This chain uses TRBV6-2 or TRBV6-3 with TRBJ2-1; D is perhaps TRBD2 (6 bases). V was shortened by 4 bases and J by 5 bases, with 12 bases between the two germline ends. This CDR3 has 14 amino acids. Germline V gene data show CDR1 as MNHEY and CDR2 as SVGEGT. This CDR3 is CASSFSGSHNEQFF. DNA of the CDR3: TGTGCCAGCAGTTTCAGCGGGTCACACAATGAGCAGTTCTTC.

The chain combines TRBV7-3 with TRBJ1-6; D gene unclear. The V end lost 4 bases, the J end lost 7 bases, and 8 bases lay between the germline ends. The CDR3 loop spans 13 amino acids. CDR1 and CDR2 (germline): SGHTA, FQGTGA. The CDR3 DNA sequence: TGTGCCAGCAGCTCGGACGGGAATTCACCCCTCCACTTT. It specifies CASSSDGNSPLHF.

The genes are TRBV24-1 and TRBJ2-1; D tentatively fits TRBD1 or TRBD2 (5 bases each). Germline V lookup: CDR1 KGHDR, CDR2 SFDVKD. Trimming left V 6 bases short and J 0 bases short, with 11 bases between. The CDR3 totals 15 residues. CDR3 residues: CATSPGTDSYNEQFF. The CDR3 DNA reads TGTGCCACCAGTCCAGGGACGGACTCCTACAATGAGCAGTTCTTC.

V gene TRBV6-5 combines with J gene TRBJ2-7; 10 bases are shared with TRBD2. CDR1 MNHEY and CDR2 SVGAGI come from the germline V gene. The CDR3 loop spans 15 amino acids. After removal of 0 bases from V and 3 bases from J, the junction contained 2 bases not matched to a gene. CDR3 nucleotides: TGTGCCAGCAGTTACTCTCTAGCGGGAGTCTACGAGCAGTACTTC. Translation gives CASSYSLAGVYEQYF.

This clonotype was observed at least ten times. This chain links TRBV20-1 with TRBJ2-7; no definite D call. This CDR3 contains 11 residues. The germline V gene has CDR1 DFQATT and CDR2 SNEGSKA (reference sequence). V was clipped by 6 bases and J by 0 bases, with 6 bases between them. CDR3 region: CSAERSYEQYF. CDR3 DNA sequence: TGCAGTGCAGAGCGCTCCTACGAGCAGTACTTC.

This chain connects TRBV29-1 to TRBJ2-7; no definite D call. CDR1 and CDR2 from the germline V gene are SQVTM and ANQGSEA. This CDR3 is 13 amino acids long. Trimming removed 5 bases at V and 1 base at J, with 12 bases between. The CDR3 loop is CSVLQSISYEQYF. As DNA, the CDR3 is TGCAGCGTTCTCCAGTCCATATCCTACGAGCAGTACTTC.

A few counts support this clonotype. V is TRBV29-1 and J is TRBJ2-2; D is unresolved. This CDR3 contains 11 residues. Looked up from germline, CDR1 is SQVTM and CDR2 is ANQGSEA. The germline V and J ends were trimmed by 4 bases and 6 bases, with 6 bases remaining between them. CDR3 amino acids: CSVGEAGELFF. The CDR3 nucleotides read TGCAGCGTTGGTGAGGCCGGGGAGCTGTTTTTT.

This clonotype has a handful of counts. The J gene is TRBJ2-1, the V gene TRBV4-3, with a weak D call TRBD2 (5 bases). Trimming cost V 0 bases and J 2 bases, with 14 bases left between them. This CDR3 is 17 amino acids long. The germline gives CDR1 LGHNA, CDR2 YSLEER. The CDR3 sequence: CASSQDKLSGPYNEQFF. CDR3 nucleotide sequence: TGCGCCAGCAGCCAAGATAAGTTAAGCGGCCCCTACAATGAGCAGTTCTTC.